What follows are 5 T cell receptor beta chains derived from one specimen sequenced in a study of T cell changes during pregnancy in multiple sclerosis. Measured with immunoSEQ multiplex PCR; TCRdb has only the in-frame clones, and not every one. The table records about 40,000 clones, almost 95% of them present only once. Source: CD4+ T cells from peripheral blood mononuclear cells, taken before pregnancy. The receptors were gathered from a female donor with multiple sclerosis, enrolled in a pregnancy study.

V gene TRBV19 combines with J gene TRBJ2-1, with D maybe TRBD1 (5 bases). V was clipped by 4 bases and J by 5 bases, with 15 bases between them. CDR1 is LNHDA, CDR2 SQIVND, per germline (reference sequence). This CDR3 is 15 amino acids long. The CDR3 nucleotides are TGTGCCAGTAGTAGGGGCAGAATGTTCAACAATGAGCAGTTCTTC. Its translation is CASSRGRMFNNEQFF.

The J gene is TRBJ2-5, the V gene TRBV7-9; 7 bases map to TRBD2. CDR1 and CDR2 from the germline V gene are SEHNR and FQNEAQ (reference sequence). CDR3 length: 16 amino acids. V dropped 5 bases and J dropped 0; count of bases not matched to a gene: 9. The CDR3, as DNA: TGTGCCAGCAGCCGTTCCGGGGGAGGGTACCAAGAGACCCAGTACTTC. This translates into CASSRSGGGYQETQYF.

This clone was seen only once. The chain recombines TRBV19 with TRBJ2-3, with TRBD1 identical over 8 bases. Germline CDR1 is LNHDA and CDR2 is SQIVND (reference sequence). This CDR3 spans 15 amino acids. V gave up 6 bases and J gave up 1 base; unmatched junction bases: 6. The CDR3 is CASRHGQGGTDTQYF. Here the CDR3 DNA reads TGTGCCAGTAGACACGGACAGGGCGGCACAGATACGCAGTATTTT.

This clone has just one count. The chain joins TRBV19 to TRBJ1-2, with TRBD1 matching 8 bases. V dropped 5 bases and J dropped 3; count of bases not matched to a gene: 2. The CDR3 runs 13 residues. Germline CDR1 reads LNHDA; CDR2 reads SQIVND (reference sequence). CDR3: CASSVTGDYGYTF. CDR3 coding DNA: TGTGCCAGTAGTGTGACAGGGGACTATGGCTACACCTTC.

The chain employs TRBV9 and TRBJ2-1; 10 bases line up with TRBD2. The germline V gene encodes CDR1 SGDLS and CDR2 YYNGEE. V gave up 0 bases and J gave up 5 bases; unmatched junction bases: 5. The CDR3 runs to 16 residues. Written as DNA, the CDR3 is TGTGCCAGCAGCGTAGGCCTAGCGGGAGCCCACAATGAGCAGTTCTTC. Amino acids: CASSVGLAGAHNEQFF. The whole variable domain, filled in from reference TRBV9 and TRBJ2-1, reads DSGVTQTPKHLITATGQRVTLRCSPRSGDLSVYWYQQSLDQGLQFLIQYYNGEERAKGNILERFSAQQFPDLHSELNLSSLELGDSALYFCASSVGLAGAHNEQFFGPGTRLTVL.